The 2 T cell receptor beta chains below were found in one sample sequenced in a study of blood T cell repertoires in COVID-19. Data came from immunoSEQ multiplex PCR; TCRdb stores just in-frame clones and leaves some out. The table records 150,000 to 170,000 clones, roughly 80% of them present only once. Sequencing was carried out using PBMCs or T cells enriched from blood (not recorded which). Source of these receptors: a man between 50 and 59 years old who had recovered from COVID-19.

V usage is TRBV24-1 and J usage is TRBJ2-1; TRBD1 is a possible D gene (5 bases). Trimming removed 6 bases from V and 5 bases from J, with 22 bases in between. Per germline, CDR1 KGHDR and CDR2 SFDVKD. The CDR3 contains 17 residues. The CDR3 spells CATSPSPGQGQDNEQFF. The CDR3 DNA sequence: TGTGCCACCAGTCCATCCCCCGGACAAGGTCAAGACAATGAGCAGTTCTTC.

J is TRBJ2-1 and V is TRBV7-8; D may be TRBD2 (6 bases). The germline V gene encodes CDR1 SGHVS and CDR2 FQNEAQ. V was shortened by 1 base and J by 12 bases, with 10 bases between the two germline ends. The CDR3 consists of 12 residues. The CDR3 region is CASSLVMGGQFF. In DNA, the CDR3 is TGTGCCAGCAGCTTAGTGATGGGGGGGCAGTTCTTC.